The 23 T cell receptor beta chains reported below all come from one sample, sequenced in a study of CD8+CD57+ T cells in acquired aplastic anemia. Template material for TCR beta VDJ and CDR3 profiling consisted of genomic DNA. TCRdb called the reads again in MiXCR, with one record for every CDR3 protein. In the table there are about 220,000 distinct CDR3 sequences, about 37% of which are singletons. The source material was sorted CD4+, CD8+, or CD8+CD57+ T cells (not recorded which) from PBMCs. All receptors come from a human donor in good health, serving as a control.

The chain has TRBV27 and TRBJ1-3; D may be TRBD1 (6 bases). Germline V lookup: CDR1 MNHEY, CDR2 SMNVEV (reference sequence). This CDR3 is 16 amino acids long. The V and J ends lost 4 bases and 0 bases respectively, with 13 bases between them. CDR3 in DNA: TGTGCCAGCAGTTGGCGGGGGGGCTTCTCTGGAAACACCATATATTTT. This gives the protein CASSWRGGFSGNTIYF.

This clonotype occurred many times. The J gene is TRBJ2-5, the V gene TRBV7-7, with D possibly matching TRBD1 (6 bases). The CDR3 length is 15 residues. Trimming removed 1 base at V and 2 bases at J, with 11 bases between. Germline V CDR1 and CDR2: SSHAT, FNYEAQ (reference sequence). The CDR3 sequence is CASSLGLTGQETQYF. CDR3 sequence (DNA): TGTGCCAGCAGCTTAGGTCTCACAGGGCAAGAGACCCAGTACTTC.

V usage is TRBV4-1 and J usage is TRBJ2-2; 11 nucleotides agree with TRBD2. The length of the CDR3 is 16 residues. After removal of 4 bases from V and 0 bases from J, the junction contained 1 base not matched to a gene. Germline values: CDR1 MGHRA, CDR2 YSYEKL. As DNA, the CDR3 is TGCGCCAGCAGCCTGACTAGCGGGACGAACACCGGGGAGCTGTTTTTT. Protein: CASSLTSGTNTGELFF.

This clonotype was recorded at least ten times. J is TRBJ1-2 and V is TRBV15, with unresolved D. Germline V lookup: CDR1 LNHNV, CDR2 YYDKDF (reference sequence). There are 11 residues in the CDR3. Trimming stripped 7 bases from V and 2 bases from J, with 5 bases between. This chain's CDR3 is CATTSNYGYTF. The CDR3 DNA reads TGTGCCACCACAAGCAACTATGGCTACACCTTC.

This clonotype was found a few times. The J gene is TRBJ2-1, the V gene TRBV5-6, with 8 bases that match TRBD2. This CDR3 has 14 residues. V gave up 3 bases and J gave up 7 bases; unmatched junction bases: 6. Germline assignment: CDR1 SGHDT and CDR2 YYEEEE. The CDR3 is CASSSPGLVNEQFF. CDR3 in DNA: TGTGCCAGCAGCTCACCGGGACTAGTGAATGAGCAGTTCTTC.

This clonotype was found many times. The chain is built from TRBV7-9 and TRBJ2-2; D is unclear. This CDR3 contains 13 residues. Germline CDR1 SEHNR, CDR2 FQNEAQ (reference sequence). V was clipped by 5 bases and J by 6 bases, with 10 bases between them. CDR3 DNA: TGTGCCAGCAGCCCCAGACAAGCCGGGGAGCTGTTTTTT. This sequence encodes CASSPRQAGELFF.

Concerning this clonotype: A much larger clone sits a single nucleotide away, making a read error possible. The conserved closing phenylalanine or tryptophan is absent in this CDR3, likely reflecting a read error. The chain combines TRBV11-1 with TRBJ2-1, with 10 positions matching TRBD1. Looked up from germline, CDR1 is SGHAT and CDR2 is FQDESV (reference sequence). The CDR3 sequence is 16 residues long. Trimming at V came to 5 bases and at J to 7 bases, leaving 11 bases not matched to a gene. The CDR3 protein is CASSQRWGQGRNEQFS. CDR3 DNA sequence: TGTGCCAGCAGCCAGCGGTGGGGACAGGGGAGAAATGAGCAGTTCTCC.

The chain links TRBV30 to TRBJ1-2; unclear D gene. From germline, CDR1 is GTSNPN and CDR2 SVGIG (reference sequence). V lost 1 base and J lost 0, with 15 bases in between. CDR3 length equals 16 residues. The CDR3 DNA reads as TGTGCCTGGAGTGGTCCGTTGGGGATTCCTAACTATGGCTACACCTTC. This codes for CAWSGPLGIPNYGYTF.

This clonotype was seen just once. V is TRBV20-1 and J is TRBJ1-2, with a weak D call TRBD1 (6 bases). This CDR3 spans 14 amino acids. The V and J ends lost 6 bases and 2 bases respectively, with 16 bases between them. Germline V gives CDR1 DFQATT, CDR2 SNEGSKA (reference sequence). The CDR3, as DNA: TGCAGTGCCCCGACAGGCCCCGGCAACTATGGCTACACCTTC. Residues: CSAPTGPGNYGYTF.

This clonotype is a singleton in its sample. The V gene is TRBV7-2, the J gene TRBJ2-5, with TRBD2 identical over 9 bases. CDR3 length: 15 amino acids. V dropped 5 bases and J dropped 5; count of bases not matched to a gene: 9. Germline CDR1 reads SGHTA; CDR2 reads FQGNSA. The CDR3: CASSPLAGSGETQYF. CDR3 in DNA: TGTGCCAGCAGCCCTCTAGCGGGGAGTGGGGAGACCCAGTACTTC.

A remark on this clonotype: This may be a read error: a much more frequent sequence differs by one nucleotide. The chain combines TRBV7-9 with TRBJ1-5; D is uncertain. The CDR3 totals 14 residues. In germline, CDR1 is SEHNR, CDR2 FQNEAQ (reference sequence). The CDR3 DNA sequence: TGTGCCAGCAGCTTAGTGGCAGGCAATCAGCCCCGGCATTTT. Protein: CASSLVAGNQPRHF. Full variable domain (outside the CDR3, taken from reference TRBV7-9 and TRBJ1-5): DTGVSQNPRHKITKRGQNVTFRCDPISEHNRLYWYRQTLGQGPEFLTYFQNEAQLEKSRLLSDRFSAERPKGSFSTLEIQRTEQGDSAMYLCASSLVAGNQPRHFGDGTRLSIL.

Only a few counts were recorded for this clonotype. CDR3 loop: CASSPLGGAEKTQYF. For the CDR3, the DNA is TGTGCCAGCTCACCACTCGGGGGGGCTGAGAAGACCCAGTACTTC. The V call is TRBV18, the J call TRBJ2-5, with TRBD2 matching 8 bases. The CDR3 sequence is 15 residues long. Trimming removed 1 base from V and 6 bases from J; junction bases left unmatched: 7. Germline CDR1 reads KGHSH; CDR2 reads LQKENI.

In this sample, this clonotype turned up many times. The chain joins TRBV4-1 to TRBJ1-3, with no clear D. V shed 3 bases and J shed 8 bases, with 20 bases lying between them. Germline V gene sequence: CDR1 MGHRA, CDR2 YSYEKL. The CDR3 runs 16 residues. The CDR3 is CASSHGWSSQVDTIYF. The CDR3 DNA follows: TGCGCCAGCAGCCATGGATGGAGCAGTCAGGTGGACACCATATATTTT.

This clonotype came up many times. This chain joins TRBV5-1 and TRBJ2-7; 10 nucleotides align to TRBD1. CDR1 and CDR2 (germline): SGHRS, YFSETQ. The CDR3 sequence is 15 residues long. The J segment lost 4 bases and the V segment lost 1 base, leaving 5 bases of the junction unmatched. In nucleotides, the CDR3 is TGCGCCAGCAGCTTGAGGGACAGGGGATTTTACGAGCAGTACTTC. Protein: CASSLRDRGFYEQYF. Drawing the rest from reference TRBV5-1 and TRBJ2-7, the complete variable domain is KAGVTQTPRYLIKTRGQQVTLSCSPISGHRSVSWYQQTPGQGLQFLFEYFSETQRNKGNFPGRFSGRQFSNSRSEMNVSTLELGDSALYLCASSLRDRGFYEQYFGPGTRLTVT.

The gene calls are TRBV5-1 and TRBJ2-2, with 9 bases that match TRBD2. J gave up 4 bases and V 2 bases, and 6 bases lay outside the gene matches. CDR3 length equals 16 residues. From germline, CDR1 is SGHRS and CDR2 YFSETQ. In nucleotides, the CDR3 is TGCGCCAGCAGCTTAAGCGGGGGGTTCGTCACCGGGGAGCTGTTTTTT. This codes for CASSLSGGFVTGELFF. The full variable domain, with the rest looked up from reference TRBV5-1 and TRBJ2-2, is KAGVTQTPRYLIKTRGQQVTLSCSPISGHRSVSWYQQTPGQGLQFLFEYFSETQRNKGNFPGRFSGRQFSNSRSEMNVSTLELGDSALYLCASSLSGGFVTGELFFGEGSRLTVL.

This clonotype appeared a few times. This chain joins TRBV20-1 and TRBJ1-3; D is unresolved. Germline V gene sequence: CDR1 DFQATT, CDR2 SNEGSKA (reference sequence). There are 17 residues in the CDR3. The V and J ends lost 0 bases and 0 bases respectively, with 15 bases between them. CDR3 residues: CSARDRTEEDSGNTIYF. The CDR3 region has the DNA TGCAGTGCTAGAGATCGAACGGAAGAGGACTCTGGAAACACCATATATTTT.

This clonotype occurred many times. V and J are TRBV7-9 and TRBJ1-6; D might be TRBD1 (5 bases). The CDR3 spans 14 residues. V was pared by 3 bases and J by 7 bases, with 10 bases between. Per germline, CDR1 SEHNR and CDR2 FQNEAQ (reference sequence). DNA for the CDR3: TGTGCCAGCAGCTTCGGGACGGCGAATTCACCCCTCCACTTT. Protein sequence: CASSFGTANSPLHF.

The chain recombines TRBV15 with TRBJ1-3; 8 positions match TRBD1. In germline, CDR1 is LNHNV, CDR2 YYDKDF (reference sequence). V was clipped by 6 bases and J by 4 bases; unmatched bases: 14. The CDR3 totals 17 residues. The chain's CDR3 is CATRRDPPGGAGNTIYF. The CDR3, as DNA: TGTGCCACCAGACGAGATCCTCCAGGGGGCGCGGGAAACACCATATATTTT.

This clonotype was seen many times. The rearrangement joins TRBV5-1 to TRBJ1-1; D is uncertain. CDR1 is SGHRS, CDR2 YFSETQ, per germline. The V end was cut by 1 base, the J end by 3 bases, with 10 bases between. This CDR3 contains 14 residues. CDR3 region: CASSLTGVDTEAFF. CDR3 DNA: TGCGCCAGCAGCTTGACCGGGGTGGACACTGAAGCTTTCTTT.

With regard to this clonotype: Its ends do not fully match the called genes, so a read error is possible. This chain links TRBV9 with TRBJ1-1; a weak D match, TRBD1 (5 bases). The CDR3 sequence is 11 residues long. Germline V gives CDR1 SGDLS, CDR2 YYNGEE. Here the CDR3 DNA reads TGTGCCTGCAGCGTAGGGGACGAGGCTTTCTTT. This codes for CACSVGDEAFF. The whole variable domain, remainder taken from reference TRBV9 and TRBJ1-1, is DSGVTQTPKHLITATGQRVTLRCSPRSGDLSVYWYQQSLDQGLQFLIQYYNGEERAKGNILERFSAQQFPDLHSELNLSSLELGDSALYFCACSVGDEAFFGQGTRLTVV.

The sample holds a few counts of this clonotype. The chain recombines TRBV2 with TRBJ2-7; D not certain. In germline, CDR1 is SNHLY, CDR2 FYNNEI. Between the trimmed V and J ends, which lost 8 bases and 0 bases, there was a span of 17 bases. CDR3 size: 15 residues. Written as DNA, the CDR3 is TGTGCCAGCTCACCCCAAACGGCTGCCTCCTACGAGCAGTACTTC. It translates to CASSPQTAASYEQYF.

This clonotype was counted at least ten times. The chain is built from TRBV9 and TRBJ2-6; D ambiguous. The CDR3 is 14 residues long. Trimming pared 3 bases from V and 2 bases from J, leaving 6 bases between. Germline CDR1 SGDLS, CDR2 YYNGEE. The CDR3 sequence: CASSATAGANVLTF. Here the CDR3 DNA reads TGTGCCAGCAGCGCGACGGCTGGGGCCAACGTCCTGACTTTC.

The rearrangement links TRBV20-1 to TRBJ2-7; 8 bases align to TRBD1. CDR1 DFQATT and CDR2 SNEGSKA come from the germline V gene (reference sequence). The CDR3 totals 13 residues. Trimming removed 5 bases from V and 5 bases from J; junction bases left unmatched: 8. CDR3 bases: TGCAGTGCTGAGGGACAGGTTGAGAACGAGCAGTACTTC. It translates to CSAEGQVENEQYF.